Below, 7 T cell receptor beta chains from the same sample are listed, as sequenced in a study of tumor-infiltrating lymphocytes in primary liver carcinoma. In addition to blood RNA drawn from unsorted whole blood, germline DNA was extracted. A primer in the constant region served to generate TCR beta cDNA from roughly 450 ng of total RNA. Libraries for TCR beta were built through three nested multiplex PCR rounds, which together made up a slightly modified ARM-PCR procedure. Forward primers for TRBV1-TRBV30 and a C-beta reverse primer served the first two PCR rounds, at about 11 cycles each. TCRdb analysed the multiplex PCR reads with MiXCR anew, one entry per CDR3 protein. The table includes just over 300,000 distinct CDR3 sequences, approximately 58% detected once. Material: peripheral blood. The receptors here all came from a young woman with primary liver carcinoma and hepatitis B virus infection.

This clonotype was counted many times. The rearrangement uses TRBV4-2 and TRBJ2-7, with D possibly called TRBD1 or TRBD2 (5 bases each). CDR3 length equals 14 residues. Between the trimmed V and J ends, which lost 0 bases and 6 bases, there was a span of 12 bases. Per the germline V gene, CDR1 is LGHNA and CDR2 is YNFKEQ. In nucleotides, the CDR3 is TGTGCCAGCAGCCAAGAGGGACGTTTCGCCGAGCAGTACTTC. The encoded protein is CASSQEGRFAEQYF.

This clonotype was recorded many times. The genes are TRBV11-2 and TRBJ2-3; TRBD2 matches at 7 bases. V lost 4 bases, J lost 5 bases, and 3 bases stayed unmatched. The CDR3 is 13 amino acids. From germline, CDR1 is SGHAT and CDR2 FQNNGV. This CDR3 reads CASSWTRRDTQYF. CDR3 DNA sequence: TGTGCCAGCAGCTGGACTAGGAGAGATACGCAGTATTTT.

V gene TRBV6-5 combines with J gene TRBJ2-7; perhaps TRBD2 as D (5 bases). This CDR3 has 13 residues. Trimming took off 5 bases at V and 5 bases at J, with 13 bases between the two ends. The germline gives CDR1 MNHEY, CDR2 SVGAGI. This chain's CDR3 is CASSPRGDHEQYF. The DNA of the CDR3 is TGTGCCAGCAGTCCCCGGGGAGACCACGAGCAGTACTTC.

A few counts support this clonotype. The chain recombines TRBV12-3 or TRBV12-4 with TRBJ1-4; D not resolved. V gave up 4 bases and J gave up 3 bases, with 9 bases separating them. The length of the CDR3 is 14 residues. Written as DNA, the CDR3 is TGTGCCAGCAGTTATAAGGGATCTAATGAAAAACTGTTTTTT. Its protein product is CASSYKGSNEKLFF.

This clonotype was observed a handful of times. This may come from a read error, since a much larger clone is one base off. This chain connects TRBV11-2 to TRBJ2-7, with D hard to call. Germline loops: CDR1 SGHAT, CDR2 FQNNGV. The CDR3 runs to 15 residues. Trimming cost V 3 bases and J 0 bases, with 12 bases left between them. For the CDR3, the DNA is TGTGCCAGCAGCTTTAACTCGGGTAGCTCCTACGAGCAGTACTTC. Its translation: CASSFNSGSSYEQYF. Filled out from reference TRBV11-2 and TRBJ2-7, the complete variable domain reads EAGVAQSPRYKIIEKRQSVAFWCNPISGHATLYWYQQILGQGPKLLIQFQNNGVVDDSQLPKDRFSAERLKGVDSTLKIQPAKLEDSAVYLCASSFNSGSSYEQYFGPGTRLTVT.

In its sample, this clonotype was seen a few times. The chain is built from TRBV12-3 or TRBV12-4 and TRBJ2-7; 7 nucleotides align to TRBD2. The CDR3 contains 15 residues. J was trimmed by 0 bases and V by 4 bases; bases with no gene match: 6. CDR3 sequence reads: CASSSSGGSSYEQYF. Here the CDR3 DNA reads TGTGCCAGCAGTTCTAGCGGAGGAAGCTCCTACGAGCAGTACTTC.

A note on this clonotype: This clone may be a read error of a much larger clone one base away. The rearrangement uses TRBV12-3 or TRBV12-4 and TRBJ2-1; D is possibly TRBD1 or TRBD2 (5 bases each). The CDR3 totals 13 residues. The CDR3 DNA is TGTACCAGCAGTTGGGGGACCGTCTATGAGCAGTTCTTC. Translation: CTSSWGTVYEQFF.